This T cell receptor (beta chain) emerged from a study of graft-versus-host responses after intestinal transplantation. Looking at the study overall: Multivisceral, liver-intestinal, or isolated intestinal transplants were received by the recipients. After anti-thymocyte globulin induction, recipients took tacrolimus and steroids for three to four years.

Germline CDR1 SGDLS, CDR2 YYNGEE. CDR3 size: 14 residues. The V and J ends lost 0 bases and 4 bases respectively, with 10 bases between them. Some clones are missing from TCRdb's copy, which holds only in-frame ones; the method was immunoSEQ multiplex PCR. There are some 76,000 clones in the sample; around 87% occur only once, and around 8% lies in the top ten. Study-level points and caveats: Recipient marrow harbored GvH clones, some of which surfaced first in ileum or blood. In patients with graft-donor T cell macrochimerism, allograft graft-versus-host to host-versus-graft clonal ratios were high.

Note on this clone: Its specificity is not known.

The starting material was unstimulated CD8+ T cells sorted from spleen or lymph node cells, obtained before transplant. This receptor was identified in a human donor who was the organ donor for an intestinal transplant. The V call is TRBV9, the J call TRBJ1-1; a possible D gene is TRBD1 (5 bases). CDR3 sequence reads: CASSVGPGSTEAFF. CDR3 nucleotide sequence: TGTGCCAGCAGCGTAGGCCCAGGGTCCACTGAAGCTTTCTTT.